Below are 13 T cell receptor beta chains sequenced from a single sample in a study of identical twins. MiXCR, run by TCRdb on the 5' RACE reads, gives a single entry per CDR3 protein. The sample comprises a few hundred thousand distinct CDR3 sequences, roughly 10% of which are singletons, and 8.5% to 10% rests with the top ten. The material sequenced was naive T cells sorted from blood. The receptors were gathered from a woman aged 45-60 years in good health.

In this sample, this clonotype turned up many times. The chain is built from TRBV15 and TRBJ1-2, with D possibly TRBD1 on 5 matching bases. The CDR3 extends over 15 amino acids. Per germline, CDR1 LNHNV and CDR2 YYDKDF (reference sequence). Trimming pared 1 base from V and 1 base from J, leaving 10 bases between. The CDR3 loop reads CATSRAGTGNYGYTF. CDR3 nucleotide sequence: TGTGCCACCAGCAGAGCCGGGACTGGTAACTATGGCTACACCTTC.

This clonotype has at least ten counts. The chain employs TRBV6-5 and TRBJ2-5, with D possibly matching TRBD1 (6 bases). Germline V gene data show CDR1 as MNHEY and CDR2 as SVGAGI. The CDR3 length is 13 residues. Trimming shortened V by 2 bases and J by 4 bases, and 8 bases separated the two germline ends. The CDR3 reads CASSYPGVETQYF. The CDR3, as DNA: TGTGCCAGCAGTTACCCAGGGGTAGAGACCCAGTACTTC.

The rearrangement links TRBV7-9 to TRBJ2-1, with D possibly being TRBD1 or TRBD2 (5 bases each). The CDR3 spans 15 residues. Germline V gives CDR1 SEHNR, CDR2 FQNEAQ (reference sequence). V gave up 2 bases and J gave up 0 bases, with 8 bases separating them. The CDR3 region is CASSLLRGSYNEQFF. The CDR3 bases are TGTGCCAGCAGCTTACTGAGGGGCTCCTACAATGAGCAGTTCTTC.

This clonotype was counted a few times. The chain is built from TRBV25-1 and TRBJ1-2; D remains unclear. Per germline, CDR1 MGHDK and CDR2 SYGVNS. V was clipped by 4 bases and J by 2 bases, with 5 bases between them. The CDR3 is 12 amino acids. In DNA, the CDR3 is TGTGCCAGCAGTGGTCTAAACTATGGCTACACCTTC. Its translation is CASSGLNYGYTF.

This clonotype has just a few counts. V usage is TRBV7-2 and J usage is TRBJ2-5; D perhaps matches TRBD2 (6 bases). Germline V CDR1 and CDR2: SGHTA, FQGNSA. The V and J ends lost 5 bases and 2 bases respectively, with 18 bases between them. The CDR3 runs 16 residues. The CDR3 DNA reads TGTGCCAGCAGCCCCGTAGGGGCGGGGCCACAAGAGACCCAGTACTTC. It specifies CASSPVGAGPQETQYF.

The CDR3: CASGGDRSYEQYV. In DNA form, the CDR3 reads TGCGCCAGCGGGGGGGACAGATCCTACGAGCAGTACGTC. This rearrangement joins TRBV23-1 to TRBJ2-7; D assignment may be TRBD1 or TRBD2 (7 bases each). TRBV23-1 is treated as an ORF (open reading frame) with a function not yet certain. The CDR3 consists of 13 residues. V lost 8 bases and J lost 1, with 12 bases in between.

V and J are TRBV20-1 and TRBJ2-1; D ambiguous. V was shortened by 6 bases and J by 8 bases, with 20 bases between the two germline ends. CDR1 DFQATT and CDR2 SNEGSKA come from the germline V gene (reference sequence). The CDR3 spans 14 residues. Written as DNA, the CDR3 is TGCAGTGCCACCTTGGCATTGTACAACGATGAGCAGTTCTTC. It yields the protein CSATLALYNDEQFF.

Many counts were recorded for this clonotype. This chain links TRBV10-3 with TRBJ1-1, with D perhaps matching TRBD1 (6 bases). Germline V lookup: CDR1 ENHRY, CDR2 SYGVKD. Trimming stripped 8 bases from V and 4 bases from J, with 8 bases between. The CDR3 sequence is 11 residues long. This CDR3 reads CAIGQSTEAFF. Written as DNA, the CDR3 is TGTGCCATCGGACAGTCCACTGAAGCTTTCTTT.

In its sample, this clonotype was seen many times. The chain uses TRBV29-1 and TRBJ1-2; D unclear. The CDR3 runs 11 residues. Germline V gene data show CDR1 as SQVTM and CDR2 as ANQGSEA. Trimming removed 4 bases from V and 0 bases from J, with 3 bases in between. DNA for the CDR3: TGCAGCGTTGGATCTAACTATGGCTACACCTTC. The encoded protein is CSVGSNYGYTF. The full variable domain, in which reference TRBV29-1 and TRBJ1-2 provide the parts outside the CDR3, is SAVISQKPSRDICQRGTSLTIQCQVDSQVTMMFWYRQQPGQSLTLIATANQGSEATYESGFVIDKFPISRPNLTFSTLTVSNMSPEDSSIYLCSVGSNYGYTFGSGTRLTVV.

This clonotype showed up just a few times. The rearrangement links TRBV10-3 to TRBJ2-3; D is perhaps TRBD2 (6 bases). V was pared by 5 bases and J by 6 bases, with 12 bases between. The CDR3 has 13 amino acids. The germline V gene encodes CDR1 ENHRY and CDR2 SYGVKD. In nucleotides, the CDR3 is TGTGCCATCAGTATGTTGGGAGGTGATACGCAGTATTTT. It yields the protein CAISMLGGDTQYF.

The chain joins TRBV2 to TRBJ2-2; 12 nucleotides line up with TRBD1. Germline assignment: CDR1 SNHLY and CDR2 FYNNEI. The trim removed 10 bases at V and 4 bases at J, leaving 10 bases unmatched. The CDR3 runs to 16 residues. The CDR3 DNA reads TGTGCCATCCCAGTGGGGACAGGGGGCTCCACCGGGGAGCTGTTTTTT. Its translation: CAIPVGTGGSTGELFF.

The chain links TRBV6-1 to TRBJ2-7; the D gene could be TRBD1 or TRBD2 (5 bases each). Trimming took off 4 bases at V and 2 bases at J, with 21 bases between the two ends. The CDR3 is made up of 17 amino acids. Germline CDR1 is MNHNS and CDR2 is SASEGT. The CDR3 spells CASSASSGRILPYEQYV. The CDR3 region has the DNA TGTGCCAGCAGTGCCTCCTCGGGGCGGATACTACCCTACGAGCAGTACGTC.

This clonotype was recorded a few times. V and J are TRBV19 and TRBJ1-2; D gene ambiguous. V was shortened by 4 bases and J by 8 bases, with 20 bases between the two germline ends. CDR1 and CDR2 (germline): LNHDA, SQIVND (reference sequence). CDR3 length: 15 amino acids. This chain's CDR3 is CASSTGGTRSSGYTF. In nucleotides, the CDR3 is TGTGCCAGTAGTACAGGCGGCACTAGGAGTTCGGGCTACACCTTC.